The 10 T cell receptor beta chains given below trace back to one sample, sequenced in a study of PD-1 blockade in classical Hodgkin lymphoma (TCRdb year 2020). Library method: the immunoSEQ multiplex PCR assay. Not all clones reach the TCRdb copy of this immuneACCESS table, which keeps in-frame sequences only. Checked studies attribute under half of the gap to unresolved V genes and leave the rest unexplained. Within this sample are roughly 90,000 clones, with about four fifths of them counted one time only. The ten largest account for around 17% of the sample. In light of the paper, this sample's time point label describes: cycle 2 day 1 (C2D1) of nivolumab. All trial patients had relapsed after autologous stem cell transplantation, with cohorts A, B and C differing in prior brentuximab vedotin exposure. The source material was peripheral blood mononuclear cells (PBMCs), sampled before the second cycle of nivolumab. The receptors come from a human donor with classical Hodgkin lymphoma.

This rearrangement joins TRBV19 to TRBJ2-5; D unresolved. The CDR3 runs to 13 residues. Trimming cost V 3 bases and J 5 bases, with 10 bases left between them. The V gene's germline CDR1 is LNHDA and CDR2 SQIVND (reference sequence). The CDR3 region is CASSMGVFETQYF. Written as DNA, the CDR3 is TGTGCCAGTAGTATGGGCGTCTTCGAGACCCAGTACTTC. The full variable domain, its missing parts supplied by reference TRBV19 and TRBJ2-5, is DGGITQSPKYLFRKEGQNVTLSCEQNLNHDAMYWYRQDPGQGLRLIYYSQIVNDFQKGDIAEGYSVSREKKESFPLTVTSAQKNPTAFYLCASSMGVFETQYFGPGTRLLVL.

This chain links TRBV11-2 with TRBJ2-7; D is unclear. The CDR3 is 14 amino acids. V was trimmed by 1 base and J by 2 bases, leaving 9 bases between them. Germline CDR1 reads SGHAT; CDR2 reads FQNNGV. The CDR3, as DNA: TGTGCCAGCAGCTTAGTAGACGGCCCCTACGAGCAGTACTTC. Translated: CASSLVDGPYEQYF.

The chain carries TRBV11-3 and TRBJ2-7, with a weak D call TRBD1 (5 bases). Germline-derived CDR1 and CDR2 are SGHNT and YENEEA. CDR3 length equals 15 residues. V gave up 5 bases and J gave up 0 bases, with 14 bases separating them. As DNA, the CDR3 is TGTGCCAGCAGCCGTGACAGCCTAAGCTCCTACGAGCAGTACTTC. This codes for CASSRDSLSSYEQYF.

CDR3: CASSRSNQPQHF. CDR3 nucleotide sequence: TGTGCCAGCAGCCGTAGCAATCAGCCCCAGCATTTT. This rearrangement joins TRBV7-9 to TRBJ1-5; D unresolved. Germline-derived CDR1 and CDR2 are SEHNR and FQNEAQ (reference sequence). The germline V and J ends were trimmed by 5 bases and 0 bases, with 2 bases remaining between them. The CDR3 loop spans 12 amino acids.

The rearrangement joins TRBV5-4 to TRBJ1-1; D not resolved. Germline V CDR1 and CDR2: SGHNT, YYREEE (reference sequence). V dropped 4 bases and J dropped 3 bases, with 16 bases sitting between them. The CDR3 is 15 amino acids. The CDR3 DNA follows: TGTGCCAGCAGCCCGCAAGGAGGTCGGGACACTGAAGCTTTCTTT. This sequence encodes CASSPQGGRDTEAFF.

In the case of this clone: Other nucleotide sequences in the sample specify the same CDR3. The chain recombines TRBV7-8 with TRBJ2-7; unclear D gene. Germline V lookup: CDR1 SGHVS, CDR2 FQNEAQ. The V end was cut by 0 bases, the J end by 6 bases, with 6 bases between. The CDR3 is 12 amino acids. The CDR3 loop reads CASSLAMAEQYF. DNA for the CDR3: TGTGCCAGCAGCTTAGCAATGGCCGAGCAGTACTTC.

The V gene is TRBV5-1, the J gene TRBJ2-1; 8 nucleotides align to TRBD1. Germline CDR1 and CDR2: SGHRS and YFSETQ. The V and J ends lost 4 bases and 7 bases, in that order; junction bases with no gene match: 10. There are 15 residues in the CDR3. The CDR3 protein is CASSEKDRGPNEQFF. For the CDR3, the DNA is TGCGCCAGCAGCGAGAAAGACAGGGGCCCGAATGAGCAGTTCTTC. Drawing the rest from reference TRBV5-1 and TRBJ2-1, the complete variable domain is KAGVTQTPRYLIKTRGQQVTLSCSPISGHRSVSWYQQTPGQGLQFLFEYFSETQRNKGNFPGRFSGRQFSNSRSEMNVSTLELGDSALYLCASSEKDRGPNEQFFGPGTRLTVL.

This chain connects TRBV29-1 to TRBJ2-5; 9 bases line up with TRBD1. The V gene's germline CDR1 is SQVTM and CDR2 ANQGSEA. V dropped 7 bases and J dropped 3; count of bases not matched to a gene: 3. CDR3 size: 12 residues. The CDR3 region is CSGRQGEETQYF. CDR3 DNA: TGCAGCGGCCGACAGGGGGAAGAGACCCAGTACTTC.

V is TRBV6-6 and J is TRBJ2-2; D is possibly TRBD2 (6 bases). This CDR3 spans 16 amino acids. Trimming stripped 6 bases from V and 7 bases from J, with 21 bases between. Per germline, CDR1 MNHNY and CDR2 SVGAGI (reference sequence). CDR3 in DNA: TGTGCCAGCAGACCCACCATGGGCGGGATAATCGGGGAGCTGTTTTTT. Its protein is CASRPTMGGIIGELFF.

The gene calls are TRBV4-1 and TRBJ1-6; 7 bases are shared with TRBD1. Germline lookup yields CDR1 MGHRA and CDR2 YSYEKL. V shed 0 bases and J 5 bases; nucleotides not matched to a gene: 4. The CDR3 runs 16 residues. CDR3 sequence reads: CASSQDRGTHNSPLHF. Here the CDR3 DNA reads TGCGCCAGCAGCCAAGACAGGGGGACTCATAATTCACCCCTCCACTTT.